The rows below give T cell receptor beta chains drawn from one sample of a study of blood T cells in healthy people across ages. One entry per CDR3 protein results from TCRdb running MiXCR on the 5' RACE reads. The table shows about 580,000 distinct CDR3 sequences, with 40% to 50% occurring only once. Sequenced input: blood. Receptors were obtained from an elderly man in good health. Each CDR3 is given with its conserved first and last residue. The D gene is left open where the match is weak. Not all rows give a size; the values are once, few, many and, for expanded clones, a class.

CDR3: CASSFGTEGDEQFF; DNA: TGCGCCAGCAGCTTCGGGACAGAGGGCGATGAGCAGTTCTTC; D: TRBD1; V: TRBV5-1; size: -; J: TRBJ2-1
CDR3: CATSAVSSTDTQYF; DNA: TGTGCCACCAGTGCGGTTTCTAGCACAGATACGCAGTATTTT; D: -; V: TRBV24-1; size: -; J: TRBJ2-3
CDR3: CASSLANRGFYEQYF; DNA: TGCGCCAGCAGCTTGGCGAACAGGGGGTTCTACGAGCAGTACTTC; D: TRBD1; V: TRBV5-1; size: -; J: TRBJ2-7
CDR3: CASIPKWGSPYNEQFF; DNA: TGTGCCAGCATCCCGAAGTGGGGGAGCCCTTACAATGAGCAGTTCTTC; D: -; V: TRBV27; size: few; J: TRBJ2-1
CDR3: CASTPRGGTEAFF; DNA: TGTGCCAGCACTCCTCGTGGGGGCACTGAAGCTTTCTTT; D: -; V: TRBV12-3/TRBV12-4; size: once; J: TRBJ1-1
CDR3: CASSREPGEETQYF; DNA: TGTGCCAGCAGCCGGGAGCCAGGTGAAGAGACCCAGTACTTC; D: -; V: TRBV5-4; size: -; J: TRBJ2-5
CDR3: CSARAPIAGHYEQYF; DNA: TGCAGTGCTAGAGCCCCTATAGCGGGGCACTACGAGCAGTACTTC; D: TRBD2; V: TRBV20-1; size: few; J: TRBJ2-7
CDR3: CASSVGGGWDTQYF; DNA: TGTGCCAGCAGCGTAGGCGGCGGATGGGATACGCAGTATTTT; D: -; V: TRBV9; size: few; J: TRBJ2-3
CDR3: CSARGAASDTQYF; DNA: TGCAGTGCTAGAGGCGCTGCTTCAGATACGCAGTATTTT; D: -; V: TRBV20-1; size: few; J: TRBJ2-3
CDR3: CSARGTGEQAFF; DNA: TGCAGTGCTAGGGGGACAGGCGAGCAAGCTTTCTTT; D: TRBD1; V: TRBV20-1; size: -; J: TRBJ1-1
CDR3: CASSRPGPYEQYF; DNA: TGTGCCAGCAGCCGCCCAGGCCCCTACGAGCAGTACTTC; D: -; V: TRBV7-2; size: -; J: TRBJ2-7
CDR3: CASSGGRVAYEQYF; DNA: TGTGCCAGCAGCGGAGGACGGGTGGCGTACGAGCAGTACTTC; D: -; V: TRBV7-2; size: -; J: TRBJ2-7
CDR3: CASSLGGRGREKLFF; DNA: TGTGCCAGCAGCTTAGGTGGCAGGGGTCGAGAAAAACTGTTTTTT; D: -; V: TRBV13; size: -; J: TRBJ1-4
CDR3: CASSLRGGISYNEQFF; DNA: TGTGCCAGCAGCTTGCGCGGGGGGATCTCCTACAATGAGCAGTTCTTC; D: TRBD2; V: TRBV7-3; size: -; J: TRBJ2-1
CDR3: CASSYIDRGVHEQYF; DNA: TGTGCCAGCAGTTACATCGACAGGGGTGTCCACGAGCAGTACTTC; D: TRBD1; V: TRBV6-6; size: many; J: TRBJ2-7
CDR3: CASSSVRAFSTDTQYF; DNA: TGTGCCAGCAGTTCCGTCCGCGCTTTTAGCACAGATACGCAGTATTTT; D: -; V: TRBV6-5; size: -; J: TRBJ2-3
CDR3: CASSQGSGPRMYNEQFF; DNA: TGCGCCAGCAGCCAAGGAAGCGGGCCGAGGATGTACAATGAGCAGTTCTTC; D: -; V: TRBV4-3; size: -; J: TRBJ2-1
CDR3: CASSPVQGASYNEQFF; DNA: TGTGCCAGCAGCCCGGTGCAGGGAGCCTCCTACAATGAGCAGTTCTTC; D: -; V: TRBV9; size: -; J: TRBJ2-1
CDR3: CASRSGTGPLNSYF; DNA: TGTGCCAGCAGGTCCGGGACAGGGCCCCTTAATTCGTACTTC; D: TRBD1; V: TRBV27; size: -; J: TRBJ2-7
CDR3: CASSLFRATLGEQFF; DNA: TGTGCCAGCAGCTTATTTAGGGCTACCCTGGGTGAGCAGTTCTTC; D: -; V: TRBV11-2; size: -; J: TRBJ2-1
CDR3: CASTLRVPYEQYF; DNA: TGTGCCAGCACCCTTCGGGTACCCTACGAGCAGTACTTC; D: -; V: TRBV28; size: -; J: TRBJ2-7
CDR3: CASSEAGDRGLREQFF; DNA: TGTGCCAGCAGTGAAGCGGGGGACAGGGGGCTACGTGAGCAGTTCTTC; D: TRBD1; V: TRBV6-1; size: -; J: TRBJ2-1
CDR3: CSVGQGREKLFF; DNA: TGCAGCGTGGGGCAGGGGCGGGAAAAACTGTTTTTT; D: -; V: TRBV29-1; size: few; J: TRBJ1-4
CDR3: CSAGPGLEQFF; DNA: TGCAGTGCCGGGCCGGGACTAGAGCAGTTCTTC; D: TRBD2; V: TRBV20-1; size: few; J: TRBJ2-1
CDR3: CSASIAGGATNEKLFF; DNA: TGCAGTGCTAGCATCGCAGGGGGCGCAACTAATGAAAAACTGTTTTTT; D: TRBD1; V: TRBV20-1; size: -; J: TRBJ1-4
CDR3: CASSVGGPSGYEQYF; DNA: TGTGCCAGCAGCGTCGGGGGCCCTTCCGGGTACGAGCAGTACTTC; D: -; V: TRBV9; size: few; J: TRBJ2-7
CDR3: CASTLGLTSGRSIGEQYF; DNA: TGTGCCAGCACCCTAGGACTTACTAGCGGGAGAAGTATCGGCGAGCAGTACTTC; D: TRBD2; V: TRBV28; size: few; J: TRBJ2-7
CDR3: CASSVRGIYEQYF; DNA: TGTGCCAGCAGTGTTCGCGGGATCTACGAGCAGTACTTC; D: -; V: TRBV25-1; size: few; J: TRBJ2-7
CDR3: CASSLELMNTEAFF; DNA: TGTGCCAGCAGCTTAGAGCTAATGAACACTGAAGCTTTCTTT; D: -; V: TRBV7-9; size: -; J: TRBJ1-1
CDR3: CAISVGTGVEQETQYF; DNA: TGTGCCATCAGTGTTGGGACAGGGGTCGAACAAGAGACCCAGTACTTC; D: TRBD1; V: TRBV10-3; size: -; J: TRBJ2-5
CDR3: CASSDEGAEKLFF; DNA: TGTGCCAGCAGTGATGAAGGGGCAGAAAAACTGTTTTTT; D: -; V: TRBV6-6; size: -; J: TRBJ1-4
CDR3: CATEFLTVGGSPYGYTF; DNA: TGTGCCACCGAATTCCTTACGGTAGGGGGTTCCCCCTATGGCTACACCTTC; D: -; V: TRBV24-1; size: -; J: TRBJ1-2